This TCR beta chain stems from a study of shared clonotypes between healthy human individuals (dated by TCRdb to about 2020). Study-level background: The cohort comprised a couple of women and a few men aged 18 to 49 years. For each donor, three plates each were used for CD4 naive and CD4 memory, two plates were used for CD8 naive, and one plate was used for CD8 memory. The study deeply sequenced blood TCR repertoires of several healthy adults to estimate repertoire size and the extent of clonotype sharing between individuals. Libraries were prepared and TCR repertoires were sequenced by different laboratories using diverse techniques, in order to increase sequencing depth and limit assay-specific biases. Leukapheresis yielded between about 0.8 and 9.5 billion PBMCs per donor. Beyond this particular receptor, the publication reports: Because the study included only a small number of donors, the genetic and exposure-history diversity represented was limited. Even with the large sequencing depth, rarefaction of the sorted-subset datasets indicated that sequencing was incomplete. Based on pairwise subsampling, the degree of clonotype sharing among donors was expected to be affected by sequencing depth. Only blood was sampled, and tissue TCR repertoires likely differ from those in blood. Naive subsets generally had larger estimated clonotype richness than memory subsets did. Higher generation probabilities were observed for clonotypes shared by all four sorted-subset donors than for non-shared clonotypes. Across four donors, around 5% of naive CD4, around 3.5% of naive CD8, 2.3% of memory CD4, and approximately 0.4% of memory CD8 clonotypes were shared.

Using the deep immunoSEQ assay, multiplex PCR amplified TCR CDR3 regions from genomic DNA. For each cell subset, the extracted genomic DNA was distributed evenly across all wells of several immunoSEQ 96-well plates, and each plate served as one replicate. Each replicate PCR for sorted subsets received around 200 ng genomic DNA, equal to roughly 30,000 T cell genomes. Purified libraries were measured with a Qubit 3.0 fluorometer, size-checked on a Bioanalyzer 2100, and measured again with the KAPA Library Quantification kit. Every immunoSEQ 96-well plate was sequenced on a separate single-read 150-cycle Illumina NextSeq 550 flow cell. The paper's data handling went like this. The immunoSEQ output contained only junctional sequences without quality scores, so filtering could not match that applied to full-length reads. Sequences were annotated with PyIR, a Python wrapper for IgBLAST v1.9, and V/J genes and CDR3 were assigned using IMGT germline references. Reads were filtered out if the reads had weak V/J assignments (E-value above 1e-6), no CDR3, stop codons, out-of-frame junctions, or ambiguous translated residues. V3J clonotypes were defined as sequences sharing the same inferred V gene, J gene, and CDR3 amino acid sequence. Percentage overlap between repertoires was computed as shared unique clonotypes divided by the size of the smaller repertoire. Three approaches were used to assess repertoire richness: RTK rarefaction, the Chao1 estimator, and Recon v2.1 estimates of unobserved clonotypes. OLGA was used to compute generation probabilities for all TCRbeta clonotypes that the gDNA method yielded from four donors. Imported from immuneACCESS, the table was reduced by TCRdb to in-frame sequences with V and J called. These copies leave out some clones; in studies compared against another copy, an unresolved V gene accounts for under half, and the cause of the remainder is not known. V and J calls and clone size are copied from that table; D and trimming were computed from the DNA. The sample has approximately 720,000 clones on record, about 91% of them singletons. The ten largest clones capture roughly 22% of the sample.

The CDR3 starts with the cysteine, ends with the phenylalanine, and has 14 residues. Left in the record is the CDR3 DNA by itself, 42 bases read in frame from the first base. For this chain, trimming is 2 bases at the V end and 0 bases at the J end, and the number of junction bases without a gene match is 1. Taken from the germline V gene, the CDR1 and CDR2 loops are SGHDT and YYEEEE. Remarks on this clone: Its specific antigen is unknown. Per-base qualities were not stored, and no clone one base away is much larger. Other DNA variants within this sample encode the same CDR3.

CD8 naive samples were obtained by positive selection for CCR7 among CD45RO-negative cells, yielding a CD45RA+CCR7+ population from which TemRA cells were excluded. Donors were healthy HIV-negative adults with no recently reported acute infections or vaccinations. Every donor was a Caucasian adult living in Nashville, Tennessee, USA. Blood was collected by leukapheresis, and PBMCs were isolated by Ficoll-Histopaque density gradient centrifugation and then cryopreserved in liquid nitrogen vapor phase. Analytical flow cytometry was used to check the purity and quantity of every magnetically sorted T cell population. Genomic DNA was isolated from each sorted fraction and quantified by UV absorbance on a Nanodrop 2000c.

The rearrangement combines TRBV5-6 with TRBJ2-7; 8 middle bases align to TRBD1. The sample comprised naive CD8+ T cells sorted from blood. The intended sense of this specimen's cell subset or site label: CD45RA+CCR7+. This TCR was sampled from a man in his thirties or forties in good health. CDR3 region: CASSLGQGSYEQYF. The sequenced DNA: TGTGCCAGCAGCTTAGGACAGGGCTCCTACGAGCAGTACTTC.